This T cell receptor (beta chain) was documented in a study of metastatic and nonmetastatic thyroid tumors. About the research overall: Both malignant and benign thyroid patients supplied peripheral blood and tumor or nodule tissue samples, across which the repertoires of these patients were then compared. The study's findings and limits: Benign nodules were reported to have significantly lower TCR beta diversity than malignant thyroid tumors, in blood and tumor.

Every patient was untreated before thyroid surgery. On this clone: Its specificity is not known.

This CDR3 has 16 amino acids. Germline V gene data show CDR1 as MGHRA and CDR2 as YSYEKL. V was pared by 0 bases and J by 2 bases, with 14 bases between. In the original analysis: In papillary thyroid cancer, a distant-metastasis classifier was built using CDR3 differences across clinicopathological groups. Through MiXCR, TCRdb re-clonotyped the PCR reads. These V and J calls derive from TCRdb rather than the authors' analysis. The sample has approximately 24,000 clones; under 30% are singletons. The receptor was isolated from a male donor with papillary thyroid cancer or a benign thyroid nodule (not recorded which). Some clones in this sample may be carry-over from other donors' samples. The chain joins TRBV4-1 to TRBJ2-7, with D hard to call. Sequenced: blood. The DNA of the CDR3 is TGCGCCAGCAGCCAAGATAGCTCGTCTCCAGCCTACGAGCAGTACTTC. Translated: CASSQDSSSPAYEQYF.